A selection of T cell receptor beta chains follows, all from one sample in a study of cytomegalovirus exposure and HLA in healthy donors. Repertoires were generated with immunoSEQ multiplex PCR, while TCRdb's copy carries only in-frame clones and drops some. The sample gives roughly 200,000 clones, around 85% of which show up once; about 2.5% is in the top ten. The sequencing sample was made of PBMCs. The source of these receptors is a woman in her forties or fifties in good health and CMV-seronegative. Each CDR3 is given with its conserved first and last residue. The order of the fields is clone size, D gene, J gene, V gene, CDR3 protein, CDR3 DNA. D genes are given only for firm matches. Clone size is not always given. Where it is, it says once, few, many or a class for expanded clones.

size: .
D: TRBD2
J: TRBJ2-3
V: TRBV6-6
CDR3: CASSLPGGGDTQYF
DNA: TGTGCCAGCAGTCTCCCGGGAGGGGGGGATACGCAGTATTTT

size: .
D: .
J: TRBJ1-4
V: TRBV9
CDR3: CASSPLLRGDEKLFF
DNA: TGTGCCAGCAGCCCTCTGTTAAGGGGTGATGAAAAACTGTTTTTT

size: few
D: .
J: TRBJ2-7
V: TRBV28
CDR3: CASSSSAAGFHEQYF
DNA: TGTGCCAGCAGTTCCTCCGCGGCAGGGTTCCACGAGCAGTACTTC

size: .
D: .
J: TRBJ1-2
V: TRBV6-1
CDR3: CASRGGRGVNYGYTF
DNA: TGTGCCAGCAGGGGAGGACGGGGAGTTAACTATGGCTACACCTTC

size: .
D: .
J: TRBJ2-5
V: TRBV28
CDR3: CASSLGQGTETQYF
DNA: TGTGCCAGCAGTTTAGGGCAGGGCACGGAGACCCAGTACTTC

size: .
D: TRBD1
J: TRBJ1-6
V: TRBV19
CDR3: CASSLGTALNSPLHF
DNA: TGTGCCAGTAGTCTCGGGACAGCCCTTAATTCACCCCTCCACTTT

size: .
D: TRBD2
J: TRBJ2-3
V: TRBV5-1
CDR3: CASSLGLAAQTDTQYF
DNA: TGCGCCAGCAGCTTGGGACTAGCGGCCCAAACAGATACGCAGTATTTT

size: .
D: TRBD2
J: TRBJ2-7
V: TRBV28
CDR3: CASSAPTQGSLAGYEQYF
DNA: TGTGCCAGCAGTGCACCGACACAGGGCTCGCTAGCGGGGTACGAGCAGTACTTC

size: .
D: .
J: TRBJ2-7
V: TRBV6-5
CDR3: CASWEGGRSSYEQYF
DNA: TGTGCCAGCTGGGAGGGGGGCCGTAGCTCCTACGAGCAGTACTTC

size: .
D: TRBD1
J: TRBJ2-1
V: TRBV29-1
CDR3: CSVGTGTGGDEQFF
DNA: TGCAGCGTTGGGACCGGGACAGGGGGCGATGAGCAGTTCTTC

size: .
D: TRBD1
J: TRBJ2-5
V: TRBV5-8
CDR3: CASSQGQARLKTQYF
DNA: TGTGCCAGCAGCCAGGGACAGGCGAGGCTAAAGACCCAGTACTTC

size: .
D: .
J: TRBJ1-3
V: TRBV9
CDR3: CASSTDPDSGNTIYF
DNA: TGTGCCAGCAGCACAGACCCCGACTCTGGAAACACCATATATTTT